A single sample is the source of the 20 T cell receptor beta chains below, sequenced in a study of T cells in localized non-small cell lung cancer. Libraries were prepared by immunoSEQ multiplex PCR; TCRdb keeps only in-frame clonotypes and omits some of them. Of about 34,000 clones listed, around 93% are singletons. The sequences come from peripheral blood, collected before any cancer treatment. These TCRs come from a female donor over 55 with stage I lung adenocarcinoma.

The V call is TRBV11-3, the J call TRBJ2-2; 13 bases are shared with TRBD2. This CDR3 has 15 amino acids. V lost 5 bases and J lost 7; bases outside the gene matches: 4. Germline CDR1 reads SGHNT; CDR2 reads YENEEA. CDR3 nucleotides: TGTGCCAGCAGCCCGGGACTAGCGGGATTCGGGGAGCTGTTTTTT. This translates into CASSPGLAGFGELFF.

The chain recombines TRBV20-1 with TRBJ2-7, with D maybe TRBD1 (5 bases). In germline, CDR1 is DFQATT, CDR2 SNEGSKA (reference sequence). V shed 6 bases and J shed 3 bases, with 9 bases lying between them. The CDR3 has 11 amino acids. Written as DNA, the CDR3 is TGCAGTGCCAAAACAGGCTACGAGCAGTACTTC. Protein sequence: CSAKTGYEQYF.

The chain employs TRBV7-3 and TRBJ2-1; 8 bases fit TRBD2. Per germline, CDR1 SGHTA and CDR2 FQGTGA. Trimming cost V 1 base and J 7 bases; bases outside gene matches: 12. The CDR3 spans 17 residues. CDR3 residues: CASSLRGLSGGPNEQFF. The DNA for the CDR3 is TGTGCCAGCAGCTTAAGGGGGTTGTCGGGAGGGCCTAATGAGCAGTTCTTC.

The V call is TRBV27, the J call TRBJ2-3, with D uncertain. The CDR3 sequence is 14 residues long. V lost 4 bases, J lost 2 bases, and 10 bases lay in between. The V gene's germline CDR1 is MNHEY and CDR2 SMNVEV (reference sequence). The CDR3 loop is CASSSGSFTDTQYF. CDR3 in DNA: TGTGCCAGCAGTTCTGGGTCTTTCACAGATACGCAGTATTTT.

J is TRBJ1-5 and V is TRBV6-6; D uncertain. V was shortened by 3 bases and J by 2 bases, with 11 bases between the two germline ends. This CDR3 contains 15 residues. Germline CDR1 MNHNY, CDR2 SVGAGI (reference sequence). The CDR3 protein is CASSYEARGNQPQHF. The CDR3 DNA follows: TGTGCCAGCAGTTATGAGGCCCGGGGCAATCAGCCCCAGCATTTT.

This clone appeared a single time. CDR3 nucleotide sequence: TGCGCCAGCAGCCCGTCACTAGCGAACTCCTACAATGAGCAGTTCTTC. Amino acid sequence: CASSPSLANSYNEQFF. The chain couples TRBV5-1 to TRBJ2-1, with 7 bases fitting TRBD2. Germline V gene sequence: CDR1 SGHRS, CDR2 YFSETQ. This CDR3 spans 16 amino acids. Unmatched junction bases numbered 7, after V lost 4 bases and J lost 0 bases.

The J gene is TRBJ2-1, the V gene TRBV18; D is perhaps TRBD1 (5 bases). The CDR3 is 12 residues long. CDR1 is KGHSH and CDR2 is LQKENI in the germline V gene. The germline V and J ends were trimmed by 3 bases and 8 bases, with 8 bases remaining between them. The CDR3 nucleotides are TGTGCCAGCTCACCGCTAGGGGATGAGCAGTTCTTC. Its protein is CASSPLGDEQFF.

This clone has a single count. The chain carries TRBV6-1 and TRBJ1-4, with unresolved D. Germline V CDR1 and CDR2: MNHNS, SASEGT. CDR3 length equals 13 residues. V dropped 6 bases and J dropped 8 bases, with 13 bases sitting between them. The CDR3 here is CASSAREGEKLFF. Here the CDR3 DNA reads TGTGCCAGCAGCGCCCGGGAGGGAGAAAAACTGTTTTTT.

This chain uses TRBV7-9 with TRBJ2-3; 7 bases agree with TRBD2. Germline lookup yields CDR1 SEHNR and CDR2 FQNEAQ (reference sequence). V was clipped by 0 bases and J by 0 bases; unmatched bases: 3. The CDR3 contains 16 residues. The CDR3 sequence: CASSLARGGSTDTQYF. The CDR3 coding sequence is TGTGCCAGCAGCTTAGCGCGCGGGGGTAGCACAGATACGCAGTATTTT.

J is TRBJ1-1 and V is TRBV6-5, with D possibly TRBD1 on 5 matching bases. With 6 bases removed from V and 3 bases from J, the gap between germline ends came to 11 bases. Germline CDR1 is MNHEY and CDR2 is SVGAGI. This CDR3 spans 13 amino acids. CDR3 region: CASRQGGDTEAFF. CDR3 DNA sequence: TGTGCCAGCAGGCAGGGAGGTGACACTGAAGCTTTCTTT.

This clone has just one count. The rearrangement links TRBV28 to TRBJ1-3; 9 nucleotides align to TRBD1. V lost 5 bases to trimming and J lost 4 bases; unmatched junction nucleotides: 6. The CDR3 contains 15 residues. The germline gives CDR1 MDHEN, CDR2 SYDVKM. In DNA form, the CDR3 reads TGTGCCAGCAGTATACCGGGACAGGGAGGAAACACCATATATTTT. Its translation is CASSIPGQGGNTIYF.

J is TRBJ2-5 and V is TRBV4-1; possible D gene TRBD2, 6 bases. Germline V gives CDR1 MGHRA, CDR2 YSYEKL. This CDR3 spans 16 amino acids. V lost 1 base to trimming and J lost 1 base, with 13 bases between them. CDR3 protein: CASSQVGGNPQETQYF. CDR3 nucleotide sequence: TGCGCCAGCAGCCAAGTCGGCGGGAACCCCCAAGAGACCCAGTACTTC.

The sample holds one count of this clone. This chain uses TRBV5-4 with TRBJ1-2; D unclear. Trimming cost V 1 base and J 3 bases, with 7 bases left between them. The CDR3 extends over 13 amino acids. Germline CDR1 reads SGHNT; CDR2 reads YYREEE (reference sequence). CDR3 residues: CASSLPGDYGYTF. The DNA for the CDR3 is TGTGCCAGCAGCTTGCCCGGGGACTATGGCTACACCTTC.

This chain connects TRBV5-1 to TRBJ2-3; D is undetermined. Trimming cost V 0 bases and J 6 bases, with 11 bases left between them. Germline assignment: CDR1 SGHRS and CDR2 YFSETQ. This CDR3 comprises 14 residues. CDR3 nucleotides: TGCGCCAGCAGCTTGGAGAAGGTATCGGATACGCAGTATTTT. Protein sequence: CASSLEKVSDTQYF.

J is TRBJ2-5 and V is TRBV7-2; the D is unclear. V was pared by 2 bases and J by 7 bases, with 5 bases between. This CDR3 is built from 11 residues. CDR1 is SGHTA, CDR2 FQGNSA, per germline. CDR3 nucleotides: TGTGCCAGCAGCTTAAAGGGGACCCAGTACTTC. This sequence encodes CASSLKGTQYF.

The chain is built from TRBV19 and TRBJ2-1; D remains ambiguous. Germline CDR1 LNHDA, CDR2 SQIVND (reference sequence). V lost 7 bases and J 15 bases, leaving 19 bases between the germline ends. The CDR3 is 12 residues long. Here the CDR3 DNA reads TGTGCCAGTATGAATCCGTCAGTCCGGCCGTTCTTC. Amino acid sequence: CASMNPSVRPFF.

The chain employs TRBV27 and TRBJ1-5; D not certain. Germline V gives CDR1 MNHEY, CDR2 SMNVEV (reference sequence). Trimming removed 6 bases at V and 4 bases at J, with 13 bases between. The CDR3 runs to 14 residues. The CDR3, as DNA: TGTGCCAGCAGCTGGACGCCGGGGAATCAGCCCCAGCATTTT. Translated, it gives CASSWTPGNQPQHF.

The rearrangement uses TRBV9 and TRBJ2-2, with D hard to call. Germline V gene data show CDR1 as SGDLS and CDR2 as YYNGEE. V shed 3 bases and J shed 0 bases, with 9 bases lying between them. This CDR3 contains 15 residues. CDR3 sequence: CASSETTANTGELFF. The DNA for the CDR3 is TGTGCCAGCAGCGAAACCACAGCGAACACCGGGGAGCTGTTTTTT.

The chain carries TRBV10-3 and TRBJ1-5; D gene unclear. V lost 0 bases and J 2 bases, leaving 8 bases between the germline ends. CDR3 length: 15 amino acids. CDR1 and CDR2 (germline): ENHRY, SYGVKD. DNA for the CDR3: TGTGCCATCAGTGAGTCTTCCGGGGGCAATCAGCCCCAGCATTTT. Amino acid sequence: CAISESSGGNQPQHF.

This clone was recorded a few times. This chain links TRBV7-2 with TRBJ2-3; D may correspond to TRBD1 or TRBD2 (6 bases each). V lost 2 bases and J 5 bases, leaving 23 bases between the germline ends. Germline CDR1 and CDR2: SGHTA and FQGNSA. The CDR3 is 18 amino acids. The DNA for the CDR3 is TGTGCCAGCAGCTTAATTTTATGGGGGGCCGCCGGGGGAGATACGCAGTATTTT. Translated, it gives CASSLILWGAAGGDTQYF.